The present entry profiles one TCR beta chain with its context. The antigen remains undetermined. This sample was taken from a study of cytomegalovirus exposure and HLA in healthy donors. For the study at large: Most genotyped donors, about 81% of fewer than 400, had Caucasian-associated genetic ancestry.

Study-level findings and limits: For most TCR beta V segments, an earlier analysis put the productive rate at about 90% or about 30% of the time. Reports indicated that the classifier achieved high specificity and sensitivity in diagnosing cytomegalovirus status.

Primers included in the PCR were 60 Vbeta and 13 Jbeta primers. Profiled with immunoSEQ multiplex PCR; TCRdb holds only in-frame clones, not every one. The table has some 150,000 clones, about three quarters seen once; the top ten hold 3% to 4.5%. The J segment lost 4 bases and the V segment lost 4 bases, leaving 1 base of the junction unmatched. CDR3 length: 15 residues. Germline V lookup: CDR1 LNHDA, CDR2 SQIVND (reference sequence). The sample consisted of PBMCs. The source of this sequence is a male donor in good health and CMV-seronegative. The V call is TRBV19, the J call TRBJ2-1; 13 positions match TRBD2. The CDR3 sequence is CASSKGLAGYNEQFF. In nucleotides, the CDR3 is TGTGCCAGTAGTAAGGGACTAGCGGGATACAATGAGCAGTTCTTC.